This T cell receptor beta chain emerged from a study of blood T cell repertoires in COVID-19. Study as a whole: Sites in the United States, Italy and Spain provided acute and convalescent COVID-19 samples. Nucleic acid was either cDNA or gDNA, and it came from T cells, B-cell-depleted T cells, or PBMCs.

The CDR3 totals 15 residues. Germline V gene lookup returns CDR1 MDHEN and CDR2 SYDVKM. V was clipped by 4 bases and J by 0 bases; unmatched bases: 3. Authors' data handling: Quantification of nucleated cells was approximated via reference gene primer amplification. Only in-frame clones appear in the TCRdb table, and some are missing; sequencing was by immunoSEQ multiplex PCR. V and J calls and clone size are copied from that table; D and trimming were computed from the DNA. The sample carries 140,000 or so clones, over 75% recorded once. This chain connects TRBV28 to TRBJ2-3; TRBD2 agrees at 8 bases. The source of this sequence is a woman between 50 and 59 years old with acute or convalescent COVID-19. Sample: peripheral blood. The CDR3 nucleotides are TGTGCCAGCAGTTCAGCGGGGGCTAGCACAGATACGCAGTATTTT. As protein: CASSSAGASTDTQYF.